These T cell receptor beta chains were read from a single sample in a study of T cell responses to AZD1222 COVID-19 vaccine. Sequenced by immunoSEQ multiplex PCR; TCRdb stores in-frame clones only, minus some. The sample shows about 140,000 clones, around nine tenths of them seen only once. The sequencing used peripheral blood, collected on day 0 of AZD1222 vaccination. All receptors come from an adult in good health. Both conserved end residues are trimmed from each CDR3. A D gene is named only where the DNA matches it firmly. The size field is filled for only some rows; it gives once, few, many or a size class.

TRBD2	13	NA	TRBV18	ASSPQAGGSYEQY
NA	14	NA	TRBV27	ASSLWGDRANYGYT
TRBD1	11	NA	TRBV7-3	ASRRDSNTEAF
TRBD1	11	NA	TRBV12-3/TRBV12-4	ASSTGTEYGYT
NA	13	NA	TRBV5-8	ASSSGDKSNQPQH
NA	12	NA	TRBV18	ASSPEGSTDTQY
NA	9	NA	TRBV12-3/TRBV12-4	ASSLLGGYT
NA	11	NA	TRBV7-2	ASSRESPYGYT
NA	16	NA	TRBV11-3	ASSAYRDFTEPDTEAF
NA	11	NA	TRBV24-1	ATSDRRPDTQY
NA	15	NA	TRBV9	ASSVASRSTSTDTQY
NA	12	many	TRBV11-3	ASSLAGNPGGYT
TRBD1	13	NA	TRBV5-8	ASSFPDRGRQPQH
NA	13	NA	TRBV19	ASSAGQTFNYGYT
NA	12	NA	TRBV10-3	AINTGTNTGELF
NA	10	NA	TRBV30	AWSRWQISAF
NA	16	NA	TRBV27	ASSQDTPGTPSTDTQY
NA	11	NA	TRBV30	AWTSPGGYGYT
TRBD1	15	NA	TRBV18	ASLKRAGQGALHEQF
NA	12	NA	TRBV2	ARERAGLNTEAF